Shown below are 22 T cell receptor beta chains from a single sample sequenced in a study of shared clonotypes between healthy human individuals. Using immunoSEQ multiplex PCR, the repertoire was profiled, and TCRdb retains in-frame clones only, with some absent. The data show about half a million clones, with more than 65% seen just once and about an eighth held by the top ten. Sequenced: PBMCs. The receptors were gathered from a woman between 40 and 55 years old in good health. Some clones in this sample may be carry-over from other donors' samples.

The rearrangement uses TRBV5-5 and TRBJ2-3, with D perhaps TRBD1 (5 bases). Germline lookup yields CDR1 SGHKS and CDR2 YYEKEE (reference sequence). Deletions cut 0 bases from V and 2 bases from J, with 7 bases between. The CDR3 is made up of 14 amino acids. CDR3 region: CASSLDRFTDTQYF. The CDR3 DNA reads TGTGCCAGCAGCTTGGACAGGTTCACAGATACGCAGTATTTT.

The CDR3, as DNA: TGTGCCAGCAGTGAACTAGCGGGCTGGGGCAATGAGCAGTTCTTC. It specifies CASSELAGWGNEQFF. This chain links TRBV2 with TRBJ2-1; 8 bases are shared with TRBD2. Germline CDR1 SNHLY, CDR2 FYNNEI. The CDR3 covers 15 residues. With 2 bases clipped from V and 6 bases from J, the junction kept 6 bases outside the gene matches.

The V gene is TRBV5-1, the J gene TRBJ1-2; TRBD1 is a possible D gene (5 bases). Germline values: CDR1 SGHRS, CDR2 YFSETQ. This CDR3 has 13 residues. V dropped 4 bases and J dropped 4 bases, with 11 bases sitting between them. The CDR3 reads CASSADSVYGYTF. In DNA form, the CDR3 reads TGCGCCAGCAGCGCTGACAGTGTCTATGGCTACACCTTC.

The CDR3 nucleotides are TGTGCCAGCAGCTTGGTGGAGCGGGAGCAGTACTTC. It specifies CASSLVEREQYF. The chain is built from TRBV5-4 and TRBJ2-7, with D possibly being TRBD2 (5 bases). The CDR3 spans 12 residues. Germline V CDR1 and CDR2: SGHNT, YYREEE (reference sequence). V dropped 0 bases and J dropped 7 bases, with 8 bases sitting between them.

The sample holds a few counts of this clone. This likely stems from a read error, as it lies one base from a far larger clone. The same CDR3 can be traced to other DNA sequences in this sample. The genes are TRBV15 and TRBJ1-5; D is perhaps TRBD1 (5 bases). V lost 2 bases and J 3 bases, leaving 17 bases between the germline ends. Per germline, CDR1 LNHNV and CDR2 YYDKDF (reference sequence). There are 17 residues in the CDR3. CDR3 region: CATSRRRTGTINQPQHF. DNA for the CDR3: TGTGCCACCAGCAGACGAAGGACGGGGACCATCAATCAGCCCCAGCATTTT.

The chain joins TRBV29-1 to TRBJ2-2; 12 nucleotides align to TRBD2. This CDR3 has 18 residues. J lost 2 bases, V lost 8 bases, and 15 bases had no gene match. Germline V gene sequence: CDR1 SQVTM, CDR2 ANQGSEA. The CDR3 sequence: CSCGRDGGLAGNTGELFF. The CDR3 DNA sequence: TGCAGCTGTGGGCGGGACGGAGGACTAGCGGGAAACACCGGGGAGCTGTTTTTT.

The chain carries TRBV5-1 and TRBJ2-5; D is possibly TRBD1 (6 bases). With 5 bases removed from V and 5 bases from J, the gap between germline ends came to 13 bases. The germline gives CDR1 SGHRS, CDR2 YFSETQ. The CDR3 contains 13 residues. CDR3 in DNA: TGCGCCAGCAGAGTACAGGGACGGGAGACCCAGTACTTC. Its protein product is CASRVQGRETQYF.

The rearrangement uses TRBV11-2 and TRBJ2-6; TRBD2 matches at 7 bases. Germline V lookup: CDR1 SGHAT, CDR2 FQNNGV. This CDR3 has 16 residues. Trimming removed 5 bases from V and 3 bases from J; junction bases left unmatched: 7. DNA for the CDR3: TGTGCCAGCAGCAGCGGACTAGACGGTGGGGCCAACGTCCTGACTTTC. Translation gives CASSSGLDGGANVLTF.

On this clone itself: Possible read error: a much larger clone is one base away. CDR3 sequence (DNA): TGTGCCATCAGTGAAAGGCGGGGGGAAGATACGCAGTATTTT. Its protein product is CAISERRGEDTQYF. V and J are TRBV10-3 and TRBJ2-3; TRBD2 matches at 8 bases. Germline trimming cut 3 bases from V and 5 bases from J; bases unmatched to any gene: 4. The germline CDR1 and CDR2 sequences are ENHRY and SYGVKD. This CDR3 is 14 amino acids long.

This clone was observed a single time. The gene calls are TRBV18 and TRBJ2-7; D is ambiguous. Germline V CDR1 and CDR2: KGHSH, LQKENI. Between the trimmed V and J ends, which lost 5 bases and 2 bases, there was a span of 10 bases. There are 13 residues in the CDR3. The CDR3 sequence: CASSSDGAYEQYF. Here the CDR3 DNA reads TGTGCCAGCTCATCGGACGGAGCCTACGAGCAGTACTTC. The variable domain in full, with the rest retrieved from reference TRBV18 and TRBJ2-7, is NAGVMQNPRHLVRRRGQEARLRCSPMKGHSHVYWYRQLPEEGLKFMVYLQKENIIDESGMPKERFSAEFPKEGPSILRIQQVVRGDSAAYFCASSSDGAYEQYFGPGTRLTVT.

This chain connects TRBV15 to TRBJ2-7; 8 bases match TRBD2. The CDR3 is 15 residues long. J gave up 3 bases and V 0 bases, and 4 bases lay outside the gene matches. Germline lookup yields CDR1 LNHNV and CDR2 YYDKDF (reference sequence). The CDR3 spells CATSRDEGLDYEQYF. DNA for the CDR3: TGTGCCACCAGCAGAGATGAGGGACTAGACTACGAGCAGTACTTC. The whole variable domain, filled in from reference TRBV15 and TRBJ2-7, reads DAMVIQNPRYQVTQFGKPVTLSCSQTLNHNVMYWYQQKSSQAPKLLFHYYDKDFNNEADTPDNFQSRRPNTSFCFLDIRSPGLGDTAMYLCATSRDEGLDYEQYFGPGTRLTVT.

A single count supports this clone. The chain combines TRBV5-4 with TRBJ2-2; 11 bases are shared with TRBD1. Germline V gene sequence: CDR1 SGHNT, CDR2 YYREEE (reference sequence). The CDR3 has 16 amino acids. J lost 5 bases, V lost 5 bases, and 8 bases had no gene match. CDR3 sequence: CASRSGTGGPTGELFF. Written as DNA, the CDR3 is TGTGCCAGCAGATCCGGGACAGGGGGTCCAACCGGGGAGCTGTTTTTT. The full variable domain, with the rest looked up from reference TRBV5-4 and TRBJ2-2, is ETGVTQSPTHLIKTRGQQVTLRCSSQSGHNTVSWYQQALGQGPQFIFQYYREEENGRGNFPPRFSGLQFPNYSSELNVNALELDDSALYLCASRSGTGGPTGELFFGEGSRLTVL.

The V gene is TRBV12-5, the J gene TRBJ2-1, with D hard to call. The CDR3 runs to 13 residues. CDR1 is LGHNT, CDR2 FRNRAP, per germline. V shed 6 bases and J shed 10 bases, with 16 bases lying between them. The CDR3 DNA reads TGTGCTAGTGGACCTTACGGCGGAACAGAGCAGTTCTTC. Its translation is CASGPYGGTEQFF.

J is TRBJ1-2 and V is TRBV2, with 7 bases identical to TRBD1. This CDR3 has 14 residues. Trimming took 4 bases from V and 0 from J; bases not matched to a gene: 2. Germline lookup yields CDR1 SNHLY and CDR2 FYNNEI. CDR3 sequence (DNA): TGTGCCAGCAGTGTACAGGGGACTAACTATGGCTACACCTTC. Protein sequence: CASSVQGTNYGYTF.

The chain carries TRBV6-5 and TRBJ2-7, with 8 bases matching TRBD2. The CDR3 is made up of 15 amino acids. Trimming took 7 bases from V and 3 from J; bases not matched to a gene: 11. In germline, CDR1 is MNHEY, CDR2 SVGAGI. The CDR3 here is CASKGQAGVSYEQYF. The CDR3, as DNA: TGTGCCAGCAAAGGGCAAGCGGGAGTCAGCTACGAGCAGTACTTC.

With respect to this clone: It is likely a read error: a sequence one base away is far more abundant. Other DNA variants within this sample encode the same CDR3. V usage is TRBV30 and J usage is TRBJ1-2; D perhaps matches TRBD1 (5 bases). Germline V gene sequence: CDR1 GTSNPN, CDR2 SVGIG (reference sequence). The CDR3 extends over 12 amino acids. CDR3: CAYRDGNYGYTF. In DNA form, the CDR3 reads TGTGCGTATCGGGACGGTAACTATGGCTACACCTTC.

The chain links TRBV7-2 to TRBJ1-1, with D possibly TRBD1 on 6 matching bases. Trimming pared 5 bases from V and 1 base from J, leaving 14 bases between. This CDR3 is 15 amino acids long. CDR1 is SGHTA, CDR2 FQGNSA, per germline. CDR3 coding DNA: TGTGCCAGCAGCACCAACAGGGTCTCGAACACTGAAGCTTTCTTT. Protein sequence: CASSTNRVSNTEAFF.

This sequence joins TRBV27 and TRBJ2-7, with D perhaps TRBD1 (8 bases). Germline V CDR1 and CDR2: MNHEY, SMNVEV (reference sequence). Trimming took 6 bases from V and 3 from J, leaving 12 bases between them. The length of the CDR3 is 13 residues. Here the CDR3 DNA reads TGTGCCAGCAGGGACAGGGAGGGCTACGAGCAGTACTTC. It is translated as CASRDREGYEQYF.

The DNA of the CDR3 is TGTGCCAGCAGCCTGGGGGGCTTCAGAGATGAGCAGTTCTTC. Amino acids: CASSLGGFRDEQFF. This chain joins TRBV7-2 and TRBJ2-1; D assignment may be TRBD1 or TRBD2 (6 bases each). The CDR3 length is 14 residues. V was trimmed by 5 bases and J by 8 bases, leaving 16 bases between them. The germline V gene encodes CDR1 SGHTA and CDR2 FQGNSA.

Turning to this clone: A single base is all that separates this from a far larger clone, so a read error is likely. This same CDR3 is encoded by further DNA sequences in the sample. The chain combines TRBV4-1 with TRBJ1-3; 7 bases map to TRBD1. This CDR3 comprises 16 residues. Germline-derived CDR1 and CDR2 are MGHRA and YSYEKL. J gave up 2 bases and V 2 bases, and 6 bases lay outside the gene matches. CDR3 bases: TGCGCCAGCAGCCAAATTACCACAGGGGCTGGAAACACCATATATTTT. The encoded protein is CASSQITTGAGNTIYF.

The chain is built from TRBV29-1 and TRBJ2-1, with 10 bases that match TRBD2. CDR3 length equals 16 residues. Looked up from germline, CDR1 is SQVTM and CDR2 is ANQGSEA. V was clipped by 0 bases and J by 10 bases; unmatched bases: 12. This CDR3 is CSVEDSRSGRVGEQFF. The CDR3 nucleotides are TGCAGCGTTGAAGATAGCCGGAGCGGGAGGGTAGGGGAGCAGTTCTTC.

As regards this clone: One base separates it from a far larger clone, so it is likely a read error. The V and J genes are TRBV5-1 and TRBJ2-7; 9 bases match TRBD2. Germline V lookup: CDR1 SGHRS, CDR2 YFSETQ. This CDR3 region has 16 residues. The CDR3 spells CVSSRVGPSGTVEQYF. CDR3 bases: TGCGTCAGCAGCCGGGTAGGTCCTAGCGGGACTGTCGAGCAGTACTTC.